These T cell receptor beta chains were read from a single sample in a study of T cell responses to AZD1222 COVID-19 vaccine. Data came from immunoSEQ multiplex PCR; TCRdb stores just in-frame clones and leaves some out. The data hold 26,000 or so clones, with around 87% observed a single time. This material consisted of peripheral blood, taken 28 days after the second AZD1222 dose. The origin of the receptors is an adult who received the AZD1222 COVID-19 vaccine. Each CDR3 is given with its conserved first and last residue. D genes are given only for firm matches. Rows give clone size only sometimes, using once, few, many, or a class for an expanded clone.

V gene: TRBV11-2
J gene: TRBJ2-1
clone size: -
D gene: -
CDR3 DNA: TGTGCCAGCAGACCCGGGCCCCCTGGGCAGTTCTTC
CDR3 protein: CASRPGPPGQFF

V gene: TRBV10-3
J gene: TRBJ1-5
clone size: once
D gene: -
CDR3 DNA: TGTGCCATCAGTGAAAACGTTAGCAATCAGCCCCAGCATTTT
CDR3 protein: CAISENVSNQPQHF

V gene: TRBV6-1
J gene: TRBJ2-7
clone size: -
D gene: -
CDR3 DNA: TGTGCCAGCAGTGAATCGGAAGTCAACGAGCAGTACTTC
CDR3 protein: CASSESEVNEQYF

V gene: TRBV7-9
J gene: TRBJ1-3
clone size: -
D gene: -
CDR3 DNA: TGTGCCAGCAGCCCCTATGGGTCTAACTCTGGAAACACCATATATTTT
CDR3 protein: CASSPYGSNSGNTIYF

V gene: TRBV2
J gene: TRBJ2-2
clone size: -
D gene: -
CDR3 DNA: TGTGCCAGCAGGGCTACCAGGAACACCGGGGAGCTGTTTTTT
CDR3 protein: CASRATRNTGELFF

V gene: TRBV24-1
J gene: TRBJ2-2
clone size: -
D gene: -
CDR3 DNA: TGTGCCACCAGTGGAACAATTTCCACCGGGGAGCTGTTTTTT
CDR3 protein: CATSGTISTGELFF

V gene: TRBV4-2
J gene: TRBJ1-3
clone size: -
D gene: TRBD1
CDR3 DNA: TGTGCCAGCAGCCAAGGGACAGGGGTTAACACCATATATTTT
CDR3 protein: CASSQGTGVNTIYF

V gene: TRBV18
J gene: TRBJ2-3
clone size: -
D gene: -
CDR3 DNA: TGTGCCAGCTCACCACCGGGTTTCGGCACAGATACGCAGTATTTT
CDR3 protein: CASSPPGFGTDTQYF

V gene: TRBV9
J gene: TRBJ2-7
clone size: -
D gene: TRBD1
CDR3 DNA: TGTGCCAGCAGCGGCCGGGACAGCGACCTCTACGAGCAGTACTTC
CDR3 protein: CASSGRDSDLYEQYF

V gene: TRBV2
J gene: TRBJ2-2
clone size: -
D gene: -
CDR3 DNA: TGTGCCAGCAGTGGTGGACTGGGGGGCGGGGAGCTGTTTTTT
CDR3 protein: CASSGGLGGGELFF

V gene: TRBV19
J gene: TRBJ2-7
clone size: -
D gene: -
CDR3 DNA: TGTGCCAGTAGTGACCGGGCCGCCCTCTCCTACGAGCAGTACTTC
CDR3 protein: CASSDRAALSYEQYF

V gene: TRBV28
J gene: TRBJ2-7
clone size: -
D gene: -
CDR3 DNA: -
CDR3 protein: CACASSGQGYEQYF

V gene: TRBV10-3
J gene: TRBJ2-3
clone size: -
D gene: TRBD2
CDR3 DNA: TGTGCCATCAGTGGTCGGACTAGCGGGATGACAGATACGCAGTATTTT
CDR3 protein: CAISGRTSGMTDTQYF

V gene: TRBV5-1
J gene: TRBJ2-2
clone size: -
D gene: -
CDR3 DNA: TGCGCCAGCAGCTCCGAGGGTATCGGGGAGCTGTTTTTT
CDR3 protein: CASSSEGIGELFF

V gene: TRBV27
J gene: TRBJ2-1
clone size: few
D gene: TRBD2
CDR3 DNA: TGTGCCAGCAGTTTAGGGCCTAGCGGGAACAATGAGCAGTTCTTC
CDR3 protein: CASSLGPSGNNEQFF

V gene: TRBV7-9
J gene: TRBJ1-1
clone size: -
D gene: TRBD1
CDR3 DNA: TGTGCCAGCAGCTACAGGGGGAGCGCTGAAGCTTTCTTT
CDR3 protein: CASSYRGSAEAFF

V gene: TRBV4-1
J gene: TRBJ1-1
clone size: -
D gene: -
CDR3 DNA: TGCGCCTCCTCGCGCGACAGCCTTAACACTGAAGCTTTCTTT
CDR3 protein: CASSRDSLNTEAFF

V gene: TRBV4-3
J gene: TRBJ1-5
clone size: -
D gene: -
CDR3 DNA: TGCGCCAGCAGCCAAGATTGGAGTGGCAATCAGCCCCAGCATTTT
CDR3 protein: CASSQDWSGNQPQHF

V gene: TRBV7-9
J gene: TRBJ1-1
clone size: -
D gene: -
CDR3 DNA: TGTGCCAGCAGCTCGTTATACATTCCCACTGAAGCTTTCTTT
CDR3 protein: CASSSLYIPTEAFF

V gene: TRBV10-2
J gene: TRBJ2-7
clone size: once
D gene: TRBD1
CDR3 DNA: TGCGCCAGCAGTGACAGGGGGCTCGAGCAGTACTTC
CDR3 protein: CASSDRGLEQYF

V gene: TRBV2
J gene: TRBJ2-4
clone size: -
D gene: TRBD2
CDR3 DNA: TGTGCCAGCACCCGGGAGGGGGGGCTAGCCAAAAACATTCAGTACTTC
CDR3 protein: CASTREGGLAKNIQYF

V gene: TRBV6-2/TRBV6-3
J gene: TRBJ2-7
clone size: -
D gene: TRBD2
CDR3 DNA: TGTGCCAGCAGTTACTCAAAAGTTTTGGGACTAGCGGGAGAGCGGAACTACGAGCAGTACTTC
CDR3 protein: CASSYSKVLGLAGERNYEQYF